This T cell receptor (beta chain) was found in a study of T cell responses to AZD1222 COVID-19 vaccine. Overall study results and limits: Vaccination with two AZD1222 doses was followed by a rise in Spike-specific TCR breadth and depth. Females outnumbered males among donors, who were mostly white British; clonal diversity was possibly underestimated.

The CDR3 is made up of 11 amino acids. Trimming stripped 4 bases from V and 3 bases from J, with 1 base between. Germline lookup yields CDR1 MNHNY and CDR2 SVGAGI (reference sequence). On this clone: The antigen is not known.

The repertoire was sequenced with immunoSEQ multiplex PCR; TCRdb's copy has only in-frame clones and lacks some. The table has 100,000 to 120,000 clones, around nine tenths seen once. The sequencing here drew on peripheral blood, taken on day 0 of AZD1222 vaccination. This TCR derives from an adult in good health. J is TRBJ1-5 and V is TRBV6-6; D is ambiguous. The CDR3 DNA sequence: TGTGCCAGCAGTTCCAATCAGCCCCAGCATTTT. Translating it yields CASSSNQPQHF.